This TCR beta chain was obtained from a study of beta chain features in type 1 diabetes. Whole-study findings and limits: The similarity of naive, central memory and Treg TCRB repertoires appeared greater among patients than among healthy donors.

As regards this clone: Its antigen is unidentified.

The isolated RNA, all of it, was reverse transcribed, so expressed TCRB transcripts were what got sequenced. Data came from immunoSEQ multiplex PCR; TCRdb stores just in-frame clones and leaves some out. The table shows roughly 240,000 clones, with 68% occurring only once. V was trimmed by 1 base and J by 2 bases, leaving 14 bases between them. There are 16 residues in the CDR3. CDR1 is SGHRS, CDR2 YFSETQ, per germline. This TCR derives from a man aged 30 to 39 in good health. The specimen was naive CD4+ T cells from blood. The V and J genes are TRBV5-1 and TRBJ2-3, with D perhaps given as TRBD1 or TRBD2 (5 bases each). The CDR3 DNA follows: TGCGCCAGCAGCTTGAGAGGGCAGGGAATCACAGATACGCAGTATTTT. It encodes CASSLRGQGITDTQYF.